The 14 T cell receptor beta chains in this list originate from one sample, sequenced in a study of OX40 agonist ivuxolimab in advanced cancers. Clones were read by immunoSEQ multiplex PCR, and TCRdb kept only the in-frame ones, dropping some. In the table there are about 45,000 clones, 80% of which are singletons. The specimen comprised CD4+ or CD8+ T cells sorted from blood, sampled in a trial of the OX40 agonist ivuxolimab. Source of these receptors: an adult with an advanced solid tumor such as melanoma, head and neck, liver or kidney cancer.

This clone has a handful of counts. The gene calls are TRBV10-2 and TRBJ1-5, with D unresolved. The CDR3 runs 13 residues. V was clipped by 0 bases and J by 2 bases, with 2 bases between them. The V gene's germline CDR1 is WSHSY and CDR2 SAAADI. The CDR3 spells CASSESRNQPQHF. CDR3 DNA: TGCGCCAGCAGTGAGTCACGCAATCAGCCCCAGCATTTT.

This chain joins TRBV28 and TRBJ2-5, with a tentative D call TRBD2 (6 bases). The V gene's germline CDR1 is MDHEN and CDR2 SYDVKM. Trimming cost V 5 bases and J 2 bases, with 15 bases left between them. The length of the CDR3 is 15 residues. The CDR3: CASSVPGVGQETQYF. In DNA, the CDR3 is TGTGCCAGCAGTGTTCCGGGGGTCGGGCAAGAGACCCAGTACTTC.

The chain joins TRBV28 to TRBJ2-1; 9 bases map to TRBD2. With V trimmed by 2 bases and J by 0 bases, 2 bases remained unmatched. Germline V lookup: CDR1 MDHEN, CDR2 SYDVKM. CDR3 length: 16 amino acids. The CDR3 DNA is TGTGCCAGCAGTTTAAGTAGCGGGGGCTCCTACAATGAGCAGTTCTTC. This encodes CASSLSSGGSYNEQFF.

The chain links TRBV19 to TRBJ2-5; 8 positions agree with TRBD2. The CDR3 is 16 amino acids. In germline, CDR1 is LNHDA, CDR2 SQIVND (reference sequence). The V segment lost 6 bases and the J segment 5 bases; nucleotides outside the gene matches: 14. The DNA for the CDR3 is TGTGCCAGTAGCCTGGACTCGAGCGGGAGCCAGGAGACCCAGTACTTC. Encoded protein: CASSLDSSGSQETQYF. Together with reference TRBV19 and TRBJ2-5, the CDR3 gives the full variable domain: DGGITQSPKYLFRKEGQNVTLSCEQNLNHDAMYWYRQDPGQGLRLIYYSQIVNDFQKGDIAEGYSVSREKKESFPLTVTSAQKNPTAFYLCASSLDSSGSQETQYFGPGTRLLVL.

In its sample, this clone was seen once. The chain uses TRBV29-1 and TRBJ1-2; D is perhaps TRBD1 (5 bases). With 2 bases removed from V and 4 bases from J, the gap between germline ends came to 17 bases. Germline lookup yields CDR1 SQVTM and CDR2 ANQGSEA. This CDR3 has 15 amino acids. CDR3 DNA sequence: TGCAGCGTTGAATCAGGGATAGTCTTCGGCTATGGCTACACCTTC. Translated, it gives CSVESGIVFGYGYTF.

This chain links TRBV9 with TRBJ1-2; the match to TRBD1 covers 9 bases. Germline assignment: CDR1 SGDLS and CDR2 YYNGEE. The length of the CDR3 is 15 residues. V lost 4 bases to trimming and J lost 2 bases; unmatched junction nucleotides: 6. The chain's CDR3 is CASSIWDRENYGYTF. The DNA for the CDR3 is TGTGCCAGCAGCATCTGGGACAGGGAAAACTATGGCTACACCTTC.

The chain links TRBV11-2 to TRBJ2-4, with D possibly matching TRBD1 (5 bases). The CDR3 contains 15 residues. CDR1 is SGHAT and CDR2 is FQNNGV in the germline V gene. Trimming left V 0 bases short and J 9 bases short, with 15 bases between. In DNA, the CDR3 is TGTGCCAGCAGCTTAGAGGTGGGGCTGGGAAGCATTCAGTACTTC. Its translation is CASSLEVGLGSIQYF.

The V gene is TRBV5-1, the J gene TRBJ1-2; D is perhaps TRBD1 (5 bases). The CDR3 has 14 residues. Between the trimmed V and J ends, which lost 0 bases and 11 bases, there was a span of 17 bases. Germline-derived CDR1 and CDR2 are SGHRS and YFSETQ. CDR3 sequence reads: CASSLAGTEGRYTF. As DNA, the CDR3 is TGCGCCAGCAGCTTGGCCGGGACCGAGGGCAGGTACACCTTC.

This sequence joins TRBV10-3 and TRBJ1-5, with a possible D match to TRBD1 (6 bases). The V gene's germline CDR1 is ENHRY and CDR2 SYGVKD. V was cut by 7 bases and J by 4 bases, with 11 bases left in between. CDR3 length: 13 residues. The DNA for the CDR3 is TGTGCCATCAATCCTACAGGGAATCAGCCCCAGCATTTT. Encoded protein: CAINPTGNQPQHF.

The chain links TRBV11-2 to TRBJ2-7; 9 bases agree with TRBD1. CDR1 is SGHAT, CDR2 FQNNGV, per germline. With 0 bases clipped from V and 5 bases from J, the junction kept 5 bases outside the gene matches. The CDR3 covers 15 residues. CDR3 nucleotides: TGTGCCAGCAGCTTAGATATGACAGGGGGAAACGAGCAGTACTTC. Translating gives CASSLDMTGGNEQYF.

The rearrangement uses TRBV18 and TRBJ2-5; weak D call: TRBD2 (5 bases). The CDR3 runs 11 residues. V lost 2 bases, J lost 7 bases, and 5 bases lay in between. The V gene's germline CDR1 is KGHSH and CDR2 LQKENI. Here the CDR3 DNA reads TGTGCCAGCTCACCAGAGGGGACCCAGTACTTC. Protein: CASSPEGTQYF.

The rearrangement joins TRBV18 to TRBJ2-1, with D tentatively TRBD1 (5 bases). This CDR3 contains 15 residues. Germline values: CDR1 KGHSH, CDR2 LQKENI. The V and J ends lost 1 base and 7 bases respectively, with 14 bases between them. CDR3 DNA sequence: TGTGCCAGCTCACCACGAGGAGCCGCAGGGAATGAGCAGTTCTTC. Protein sequence: CASSPRGAAGNEQFF.

This chain links TRBV7-2 with TRBJ1-5; D call uncertain. Germline V gene data show CDR1 as SGHTA and CDR2 as FQGNSA. V lost 1 base to trimming and J lost 0 bases, with 10 bases between them. There are 16 residues in the CDR3. CDR3 region: CASSLDRGSSNQPQHF. In DNA form, the CDR3 reads TGTGCCAGCAGCTTAGATCGGGGATCTAGCAATCAGCCCCAGCATTTT.

In the case of this clone: Compared with germline, one end of the junction differs, possibly owing to a read error. The chain carries TRBV7-9 and TRBJ2-7; TRBD1 is a possible D gene (6 bases). Germline V gene data show CDR1 as SEHNR and CDR2 as FQNEAQ (reference sequence). This CDR3 spans 14 amino acids. Here the CDR3 DNA reads TGTGCCGGCAGCAAAATGGACAGCTACTACGAGCAGTACTTC. Its protein is CAGSKMDSYYEQYF.